The present T cell receptor (beta chain) was sequenced within a study of blood T cell repertoires in COVID-19. Across the study: Samples representing acute and convalescent COVID-19 were sourced from the United States, Italy and Spain. Sources were T cells, B-cell-depleted T cells, or PBMCs; the material itself was cDNA or gDNA.

Methods used by the authors: Cell counts per sample came from amplifying reference gene primers. Some clones are missing from TCRdb's copy, which holds only in-frame ones; the method was immunoSEQ multiplex PCR. That table gives V, J and clone size, and the DNA gave D and trimming. The repertoire holds 220,000 or so clones, with 82% as singletons. On this clone itself: A junction boundary mismatches the germline segment, possibly from a read error.

The CDR3 extends over 8 amino acids. The sequence derives from a woman of 80 years or more with COVID-19, enrolled during active disease. The source material was peripheral blood. This sequence joins TRBV23-1 and TRBJ2-7; D remains ambiguous. TRBV23-1 is an open reading frame, and its role is uncertain. For the CDR3, the DNA is TGCGCCAGCAGGGCAGAAGTCTTC. It encodes CASRAEVF.